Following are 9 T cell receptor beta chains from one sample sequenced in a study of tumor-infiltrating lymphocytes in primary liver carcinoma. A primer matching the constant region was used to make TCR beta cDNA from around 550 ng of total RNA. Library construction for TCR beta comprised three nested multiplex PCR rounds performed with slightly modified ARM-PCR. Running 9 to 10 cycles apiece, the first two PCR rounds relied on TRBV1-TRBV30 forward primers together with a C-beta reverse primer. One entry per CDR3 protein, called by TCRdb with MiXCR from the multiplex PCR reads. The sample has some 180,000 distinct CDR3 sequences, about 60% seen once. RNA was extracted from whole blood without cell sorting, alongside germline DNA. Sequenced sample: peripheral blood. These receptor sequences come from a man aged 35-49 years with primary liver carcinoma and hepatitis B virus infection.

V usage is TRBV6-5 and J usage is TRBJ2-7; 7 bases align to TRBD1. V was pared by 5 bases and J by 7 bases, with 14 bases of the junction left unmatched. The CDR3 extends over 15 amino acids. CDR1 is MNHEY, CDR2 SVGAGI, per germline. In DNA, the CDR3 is TGTGCCAGCAGTCCGAGGGACAGTCTTCCGGGGGAGCAGTACTTC. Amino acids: CASSPRDSLPGEQYF.

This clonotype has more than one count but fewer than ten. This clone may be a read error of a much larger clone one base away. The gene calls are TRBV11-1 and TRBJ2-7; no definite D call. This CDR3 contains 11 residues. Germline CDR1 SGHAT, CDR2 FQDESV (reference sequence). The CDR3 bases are TGTGCCTGCAGCAAACTGTACGAGCAGTACTTC. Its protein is CACSKLYEQYF.

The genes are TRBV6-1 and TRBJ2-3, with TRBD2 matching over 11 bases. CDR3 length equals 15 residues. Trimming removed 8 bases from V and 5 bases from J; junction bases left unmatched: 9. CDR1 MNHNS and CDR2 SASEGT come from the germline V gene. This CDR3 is CASFSGRAGGDTQYF. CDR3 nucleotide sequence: TGTGCCAGCTTTAGCGGGAGGGCGGGAGGAGATACGCAGTATTTT.

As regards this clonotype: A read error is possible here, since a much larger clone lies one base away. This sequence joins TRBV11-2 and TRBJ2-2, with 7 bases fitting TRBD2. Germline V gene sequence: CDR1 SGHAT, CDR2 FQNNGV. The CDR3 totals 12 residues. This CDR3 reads CASSIDRGGLFF. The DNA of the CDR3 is TGTGCCAGCAGCATCGACCGCGGGGGGCTGTTTTTT.

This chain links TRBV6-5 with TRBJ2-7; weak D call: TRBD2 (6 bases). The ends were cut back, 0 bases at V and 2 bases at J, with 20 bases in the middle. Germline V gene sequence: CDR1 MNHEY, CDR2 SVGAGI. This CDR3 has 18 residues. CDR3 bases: TGTGCCAGCAGTTACTCGCCCTCGGGGCTAGCGCAAGCCTACGAGCAGTACTTC. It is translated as CASSYSPSGLAQAYEQYF.

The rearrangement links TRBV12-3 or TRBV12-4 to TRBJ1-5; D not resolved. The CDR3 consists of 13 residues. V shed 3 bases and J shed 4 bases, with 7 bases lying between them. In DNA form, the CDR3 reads TGTGCCAGCAGTTTGGAACTTAATCAGCCCCAGCATTTT. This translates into CASSLELNQPQHF.

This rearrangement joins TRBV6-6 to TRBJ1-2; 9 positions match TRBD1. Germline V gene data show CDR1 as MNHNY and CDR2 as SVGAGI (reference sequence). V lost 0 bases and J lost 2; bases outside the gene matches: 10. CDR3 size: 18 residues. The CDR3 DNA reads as TGTGCCAGCAGTTACTCGAGTTTGGGGACAGGGCCGAACTATGGCTACACCTTC. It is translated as CASSYSSLGTGPNYGYTF.

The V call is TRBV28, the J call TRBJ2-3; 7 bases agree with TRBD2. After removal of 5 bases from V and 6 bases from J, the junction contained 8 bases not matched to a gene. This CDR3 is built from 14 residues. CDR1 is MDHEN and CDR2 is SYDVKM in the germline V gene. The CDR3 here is CASSPTGGEDTQYF. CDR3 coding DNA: TGTGCCAGCAGTCCTACGGGGGGTGAGGATACGCAGTATTTT.

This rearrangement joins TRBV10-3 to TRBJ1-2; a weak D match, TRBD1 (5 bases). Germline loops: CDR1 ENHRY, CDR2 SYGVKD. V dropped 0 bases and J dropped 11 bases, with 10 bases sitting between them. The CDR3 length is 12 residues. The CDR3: CAISESGRVYTF. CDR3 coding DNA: TGTGCCATCAGTGAGTCGGGCAGGGTGTACACCTTC.